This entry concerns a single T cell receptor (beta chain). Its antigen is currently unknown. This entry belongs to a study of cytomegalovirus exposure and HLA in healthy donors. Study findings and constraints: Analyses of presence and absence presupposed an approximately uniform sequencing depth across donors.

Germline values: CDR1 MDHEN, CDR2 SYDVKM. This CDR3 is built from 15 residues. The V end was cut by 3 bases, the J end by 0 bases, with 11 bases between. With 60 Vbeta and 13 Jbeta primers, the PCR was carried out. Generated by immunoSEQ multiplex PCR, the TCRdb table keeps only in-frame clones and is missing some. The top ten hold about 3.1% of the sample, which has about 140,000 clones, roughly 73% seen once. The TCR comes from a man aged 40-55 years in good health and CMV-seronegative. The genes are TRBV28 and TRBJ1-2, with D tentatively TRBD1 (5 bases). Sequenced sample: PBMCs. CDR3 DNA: TGTGCCAGCAGTTTTTTAGGGGTCGCTAACTATGGCTACACCTTC. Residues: CASSFLGVANYGYTF.